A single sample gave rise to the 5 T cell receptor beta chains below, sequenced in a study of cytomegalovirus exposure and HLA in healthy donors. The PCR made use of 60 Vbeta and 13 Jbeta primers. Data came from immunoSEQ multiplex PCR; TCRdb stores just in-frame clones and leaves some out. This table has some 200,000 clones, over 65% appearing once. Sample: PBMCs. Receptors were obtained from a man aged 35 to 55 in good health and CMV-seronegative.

The CDR3 nucleotides read TGTGCCAGCAGCTCTGAACTAGCGGGAGATGTAACCGGGGAGCTGTTTTTT. Its protein product is CASSSELAGDVTGELFF. The gene calls are TRBV7-6 and TRBJ2-2; 11 bases are shared with TRBD2. Trimming cost V 4 bases and J 5 bases; bases outside gene matches: 9. From germline, CDR1 is SGHVS and CDR2 FNYEAQ. The CDR3 spans 17 residues.

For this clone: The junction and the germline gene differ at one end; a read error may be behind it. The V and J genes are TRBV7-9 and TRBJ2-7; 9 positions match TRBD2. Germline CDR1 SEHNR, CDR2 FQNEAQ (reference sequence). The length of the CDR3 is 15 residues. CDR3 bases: TGTTCCAGCAGCTTAGCGGGGGCCAGGGCCTACGAGCAGTACTTC. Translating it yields CSSSLAGARAYEQYF.

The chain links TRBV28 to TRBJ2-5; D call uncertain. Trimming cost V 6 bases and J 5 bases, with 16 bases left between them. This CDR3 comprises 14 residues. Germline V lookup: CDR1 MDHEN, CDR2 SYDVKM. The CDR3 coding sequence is TGTGCCAGCAGCCTTACCGTCCAGAGGGAGACCCAGTACTTC. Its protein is CASSLTVQRETQYF.

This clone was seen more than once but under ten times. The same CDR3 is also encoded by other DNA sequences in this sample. CDR3 loop: CASSLGANTEAFF. As DNA, the CDR3 is TGTGCCAGCAGCTTAGGAGCGAACACTGAAGCTTTCTTT. The V call is TRBV7-6, the J call TRBJ1-1; D is undetermined. Germline V lookup: CDR1 SGHVS, CDR2 FNYEAQ. The CDR3 is 13 residues long. V gave up 1 base and J gave up 1 base, with 4 bases separating them.

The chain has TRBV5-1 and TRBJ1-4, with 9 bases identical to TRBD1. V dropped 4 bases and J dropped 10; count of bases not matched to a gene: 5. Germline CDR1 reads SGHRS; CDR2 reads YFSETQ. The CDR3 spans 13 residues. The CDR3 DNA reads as TGCGCCAGCAGCCGCGAACAGGGGGCAAAACTGTTTTTT. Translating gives CASSREQGAKLFF.